This T cell receptor beta chain was recorded in a study of CXCR3-negative and CXCR3-positive naive CD8 T cells. Study observations and caveats: Naive subsets displayed similar surface CD5, and TCR strength was inferred from TRB CDR3 properties.

It was by 5' RACE with UMI labels that the TRB cDNA libraries were prepared. With the 5' RACE reads reprocessed, TCRdb shows one record per CDR3 protein and no DNA. The sample table includes about 39,000 distinct CDR3 sequences. On this clonotype itself: Its antigen remains unknown.

The germline V gene has CDR1 MNHEY and CDR2 SVGEGT. The CDR3 has 12 residues. This chain links TRBV6-2 or TRBV6-3 with TRBJ2-1. The receptor comes from a human donor in good health. Some clones in this sample may be carry-over from other donors' samples. Material: naive CXCR3- CD8+ T cells from blood. Described subset: CD45RO-CCR7+CD27+CD95- naive CD8+ T cells lacking CXCR3 (TNR3-). This CDR3 reads CASSPNRNEQFF.